This T cell receptor (beta chain) stems from a study of T cell changes during pregnancy in multiple sclerosis. Sequenced by immunoSEQ multiplex PCR; TCRdb stores in-frame clones only, minus some. The sample consists of fewer than 95,000 clones, around 93% of them appearing once. Germline V gene sequence: CDR1 SGHTA, CDR2 FQGNSA. The CDR3 runs 16 residues. V dropped 0 bases and J dropped 4; count of bases not matched to a gene: 6. The input for sequencing was peripheral blood, taken in the third trimester of pregnancy. The sequence was obtained from a female donor with multiple sclerosis, enrolled in a pregnancy study. The chain couples TRBV7-2 to TRBJ2-3; 8 bases line up with TRBD2. Here the CDR3 reads CASSLAYGRAPDTQYF. The CDR3 DNA reads TGTGCCAGCAGCTTAGCGTACGGGAGGGCCCCAGATACGCAGTATTTT.